This T cell receptor beta chain comes out of a study of T cells expressing NK-cell markers. Study-level results: In a handful of donors, these clonotypes also led the CD3+CD56-NKG2C+ fraction.

Regarding this clonotype: The antigen remains unidentified.

Germline-derived CDR1 and CDR2 are DFQATT and SNEGSKA (reference sequence). The CDR3 length is 13 residues. TCRdb reprocessed the 5' RACE reads and keeps a single row for each CDR3 protein, giving no DNA. Its listing shows some 410,000 distinct CDR3 sequences. This clonotype originated in a woman between 18 and 70 years old in good health. The V and J genes are TRBV20-1 and TRBJ2-3; TCRdb reports TRBD1, a call that lacks DNA to check it against. The specimen was blood T cells: a sorted CD56 or NKG2C T cell subset, CD4+ or CD8+ T cells, or bulk PBMC T cells (not recorded which). CDR3 amino acids: CSADQGFADTQYF.